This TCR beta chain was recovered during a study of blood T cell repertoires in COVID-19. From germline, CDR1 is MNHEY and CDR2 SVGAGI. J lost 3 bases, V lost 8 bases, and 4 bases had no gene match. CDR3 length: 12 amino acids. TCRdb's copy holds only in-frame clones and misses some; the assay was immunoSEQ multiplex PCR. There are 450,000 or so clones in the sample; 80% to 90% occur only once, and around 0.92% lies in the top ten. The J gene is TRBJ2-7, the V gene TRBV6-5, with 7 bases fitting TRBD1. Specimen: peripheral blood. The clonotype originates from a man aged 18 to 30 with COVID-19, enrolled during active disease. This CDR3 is CASSDRDYEQYF. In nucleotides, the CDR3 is TGTGCCAGCTCAGACAGGGACTACGAGCAGTACTTC.